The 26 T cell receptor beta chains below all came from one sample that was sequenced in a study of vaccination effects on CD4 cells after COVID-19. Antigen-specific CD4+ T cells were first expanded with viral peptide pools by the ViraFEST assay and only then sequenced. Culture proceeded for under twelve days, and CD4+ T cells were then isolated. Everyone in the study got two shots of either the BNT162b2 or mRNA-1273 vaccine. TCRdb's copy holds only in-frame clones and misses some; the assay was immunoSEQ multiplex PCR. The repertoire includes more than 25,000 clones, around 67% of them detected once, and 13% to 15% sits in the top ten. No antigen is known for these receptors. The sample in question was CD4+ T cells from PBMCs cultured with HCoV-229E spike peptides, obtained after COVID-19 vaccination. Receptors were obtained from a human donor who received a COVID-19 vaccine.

This CDR3 reads CASSQARDTYGYTF. The CDR3 DNA follows: TGCGCCAGCAGCCAAGCTCGGGACACTTATGGCTACACCTTC. This sequence joins TRBV4-1 and TRBJ1-2, with D perhaps matching TRBD1 (6 bases). The CDR3 totals 14 residues. CDR1 is MGHRA and CDR2 is YSYEKL in the germline V gene. V was trimmed by 1 base and J by 5 bases, leaving 11 bases between them.

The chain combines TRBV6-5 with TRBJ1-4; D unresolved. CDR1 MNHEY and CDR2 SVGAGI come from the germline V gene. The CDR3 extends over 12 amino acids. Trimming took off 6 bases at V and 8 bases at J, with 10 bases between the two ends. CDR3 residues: CASSSPGEKLFF. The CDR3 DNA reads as TGTGCCAGCAGCTCCCCGGGGGAAAAACTGTTTTTT.

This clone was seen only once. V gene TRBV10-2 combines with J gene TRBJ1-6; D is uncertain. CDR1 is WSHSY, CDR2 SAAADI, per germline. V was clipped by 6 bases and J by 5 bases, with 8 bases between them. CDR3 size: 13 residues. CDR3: CASRTYNNSPLHF. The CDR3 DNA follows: TGCGCCAGCAGGACGTACAATAATTCACCCCTCCACTTT.

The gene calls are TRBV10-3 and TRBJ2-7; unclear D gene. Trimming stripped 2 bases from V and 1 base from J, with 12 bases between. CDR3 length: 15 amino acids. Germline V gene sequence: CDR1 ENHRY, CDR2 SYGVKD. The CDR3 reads CAISENARISYEQYF. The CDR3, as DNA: TGTGCCATCAGTGAGAATGCCAGGATTTCCTACGAGCAGTACTTC.

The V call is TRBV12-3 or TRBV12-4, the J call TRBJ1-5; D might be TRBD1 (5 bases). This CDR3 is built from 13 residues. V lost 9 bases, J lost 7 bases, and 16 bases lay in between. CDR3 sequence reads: CASSGGFEQPQHF. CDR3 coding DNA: TGTGCCAGTTCGGGGGGGTTCGAACAGCCCCAGCATTTT.

In DNA form, the CDR3 reads TGTGCCAGCAGCTCTGGGACTAGCGGGAGGACAGATACGCAGTATTTT. Its translation is CASSSGTSGRTDTQYF. The chain couples TRBV7-6 to TRBJ2-3; TRBD2 matches 15 bases. The length of the CDR3 is 16 residues. Germline-derived CDR1 and CDR2 are SGHVS and FNYEAQ. The trim removed 4 bases at V and 3 bases at J, leaving 2 bases unmatched. Drawing the rest from reference TRBV7-6 and TRBJ2-3, the complete variable domain is GAGVSQSPRYKVTKRGQDVALRCDPISGHVSLYWYRQALGQGPEFLTYFNYEAQQDKSGLPNDRFSAERPEGSISTLTIQRTEQRDSAMYRCASSSGTSGRTDTQYFGPGTRLTVL.

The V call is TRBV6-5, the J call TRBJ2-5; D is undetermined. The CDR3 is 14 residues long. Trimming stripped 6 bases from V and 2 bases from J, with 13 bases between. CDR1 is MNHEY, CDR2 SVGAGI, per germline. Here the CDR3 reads CASRRSQHQETQYF. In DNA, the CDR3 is TGTGCCAGCAGGAGGTCGCAGCATCAAGAGACCCAGTACTTC.

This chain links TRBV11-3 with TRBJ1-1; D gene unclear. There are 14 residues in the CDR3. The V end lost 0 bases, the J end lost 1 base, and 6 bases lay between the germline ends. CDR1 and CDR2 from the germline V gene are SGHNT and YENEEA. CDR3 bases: TGTGCCAGCAGCTTAGAGGGTTCGAACACTGAAGCTTTCTTT. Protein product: CASSLEGSNTEAFF. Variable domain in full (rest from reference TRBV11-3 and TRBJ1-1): EAGVVQSPRYKIIEKKQPVAFWCNPISGHNTLYWYLQNLGQGPELLIRYENEEAVDDSQLPKDRFSAERLKGVDSTLKIQPAELGDSAVYLCASSLEGSNTEAFFGQGTRLTVV.

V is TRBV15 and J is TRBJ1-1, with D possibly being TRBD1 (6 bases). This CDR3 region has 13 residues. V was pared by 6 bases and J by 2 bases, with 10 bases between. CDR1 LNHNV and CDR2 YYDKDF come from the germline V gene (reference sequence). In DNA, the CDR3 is TGTGCCACCAGTTTACAGGGTAACACTGAAGCTTTCTTT. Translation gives CATSLQGNTEAFF.

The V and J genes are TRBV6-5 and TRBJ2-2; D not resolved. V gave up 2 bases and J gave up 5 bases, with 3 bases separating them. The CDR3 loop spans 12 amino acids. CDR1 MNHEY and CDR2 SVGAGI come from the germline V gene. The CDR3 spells CASSYTTGELFF. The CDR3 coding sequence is TGTGCCAGCAGTTACACAACCGGGGAGCTGTTTTTT.

The CDR3 DNA reads TGTGCCTGGAGTGGGGGACAGGGGTACCACGAGCAGTACTTC. Translating gives CAWSGGQGYHEQYF. The chain couples TRBV30 to TRBJ2-7; 10 nucleotides agree with TRBD1. V lost 1 base and J lost 5; bases outside the gene matches: 5. The CDR3 extends over 14 amino acids. The germline CDR1 and CDR2 sequences are GTSNPN and SVGIG (reference sequence).

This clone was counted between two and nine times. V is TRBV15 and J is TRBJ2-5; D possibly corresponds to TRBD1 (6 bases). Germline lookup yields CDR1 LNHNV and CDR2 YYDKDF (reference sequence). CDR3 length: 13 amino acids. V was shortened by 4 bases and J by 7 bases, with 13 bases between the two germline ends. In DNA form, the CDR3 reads TGTGCCACCAGCATCGACAGGTCGAGGACCCAGTACTTC. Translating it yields CATSIDRSRTQYF.

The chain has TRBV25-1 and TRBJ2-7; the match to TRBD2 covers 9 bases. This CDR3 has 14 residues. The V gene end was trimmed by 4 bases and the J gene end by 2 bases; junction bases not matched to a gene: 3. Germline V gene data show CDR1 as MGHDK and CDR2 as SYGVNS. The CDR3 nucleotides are TGTGCCAGCAGTGGACTAGCGGTACCCTACGAGCAGTACTTC. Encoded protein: CASSGLAVPYEQYF.

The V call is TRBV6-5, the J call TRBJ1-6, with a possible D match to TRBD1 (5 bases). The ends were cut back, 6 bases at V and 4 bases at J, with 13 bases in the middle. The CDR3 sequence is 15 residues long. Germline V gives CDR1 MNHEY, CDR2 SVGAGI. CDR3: CASSPAGGYNSPLHF. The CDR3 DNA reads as TGTGCCAGCAGCCCCGCCGGGGGATATAATTCACCCCTCCACTTT.

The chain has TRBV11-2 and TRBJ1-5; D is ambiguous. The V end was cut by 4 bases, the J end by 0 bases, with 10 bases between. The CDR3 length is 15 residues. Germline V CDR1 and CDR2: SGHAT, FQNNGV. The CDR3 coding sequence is TGTGCCAGCAGCTCAGTCAAGGATAGCAATCAGCCCCAGCATTTT. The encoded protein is CASSSVKDSNQPQHF.

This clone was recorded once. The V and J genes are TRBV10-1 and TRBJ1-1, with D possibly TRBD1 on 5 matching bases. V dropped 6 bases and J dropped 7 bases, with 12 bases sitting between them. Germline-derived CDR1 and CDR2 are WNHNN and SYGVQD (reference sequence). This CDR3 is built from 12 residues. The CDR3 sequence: CASRRPGGEAFF. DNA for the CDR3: TGCGCCAGCAGACGACCGGGGGGTGAAGCTTTCTTT.

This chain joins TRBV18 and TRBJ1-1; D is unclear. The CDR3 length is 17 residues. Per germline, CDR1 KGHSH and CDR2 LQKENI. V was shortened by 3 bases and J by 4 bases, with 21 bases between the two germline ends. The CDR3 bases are TGTGCCAGCTCACCTCTGTCGTTAAGGGTGACGGGCACTGAAGCTTTCTTT. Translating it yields CASSPLSLRVTGTEAFF.

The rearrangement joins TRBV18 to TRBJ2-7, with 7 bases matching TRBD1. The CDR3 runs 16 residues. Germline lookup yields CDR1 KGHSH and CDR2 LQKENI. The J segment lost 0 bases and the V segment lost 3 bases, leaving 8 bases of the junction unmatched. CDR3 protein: CASSPPQGTSSYEQYF. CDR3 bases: TGTGCCAGCTCACCCCCACAGGGGACGAGCTCCTACGAGCAGTACTTC. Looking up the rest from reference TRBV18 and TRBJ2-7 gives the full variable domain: NAGVMQNPRHLVRRRGQEARLRCSPMKGHSHVYWYRQLPEEGLKFMVYLQKENIIDESGMPKERFSAEFPKEGPSILRIQQVVRGDSAAYFCASSPPQGTSSYEQYFGPGTRLTVT.

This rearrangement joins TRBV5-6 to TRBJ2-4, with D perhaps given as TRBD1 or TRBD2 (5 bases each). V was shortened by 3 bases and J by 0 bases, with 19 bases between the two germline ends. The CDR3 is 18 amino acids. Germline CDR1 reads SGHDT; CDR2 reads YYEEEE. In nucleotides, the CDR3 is TGTGCCAGCAGCTCCCTTCCCGGGACGTCAAAAGCCAAAAACATTCAGTACTTC. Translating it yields CASSSLPGTSKAKNIQYF.

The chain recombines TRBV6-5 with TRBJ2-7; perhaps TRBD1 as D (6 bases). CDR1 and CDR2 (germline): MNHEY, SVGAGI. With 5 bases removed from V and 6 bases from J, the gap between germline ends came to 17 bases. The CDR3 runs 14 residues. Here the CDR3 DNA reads TGTGCCAGCAGTCCTAGACAGGTTCGGAGCGAGCAGTACTTC. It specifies CASSPRQVRSEQYF.

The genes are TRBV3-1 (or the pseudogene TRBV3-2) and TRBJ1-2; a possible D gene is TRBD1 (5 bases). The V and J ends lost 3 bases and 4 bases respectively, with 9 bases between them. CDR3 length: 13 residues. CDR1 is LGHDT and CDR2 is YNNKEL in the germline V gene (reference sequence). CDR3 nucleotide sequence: TGTGCCAGCAGCCAGCAGGGTAGCTATGGCTACACCTTC. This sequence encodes CASSQQGSYGYTF.

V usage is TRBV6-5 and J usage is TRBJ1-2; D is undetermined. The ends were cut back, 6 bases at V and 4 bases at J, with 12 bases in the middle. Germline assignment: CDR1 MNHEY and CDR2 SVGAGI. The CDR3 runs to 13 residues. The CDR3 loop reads CASSVDGSYGYTF. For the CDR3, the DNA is TGTGCCAGCAGCGTGGACGGCAGCTATGGCTACACCTTC.

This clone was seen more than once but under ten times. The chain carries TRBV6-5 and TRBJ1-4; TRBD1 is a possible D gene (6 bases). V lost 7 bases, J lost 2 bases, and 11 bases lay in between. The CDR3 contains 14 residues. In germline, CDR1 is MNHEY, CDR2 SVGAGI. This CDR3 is CASIAGGTNEKLFF. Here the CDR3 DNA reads TGTGCCAGCATCGCGGGGGGCACTAATGAAAAACTGTTTTTT.

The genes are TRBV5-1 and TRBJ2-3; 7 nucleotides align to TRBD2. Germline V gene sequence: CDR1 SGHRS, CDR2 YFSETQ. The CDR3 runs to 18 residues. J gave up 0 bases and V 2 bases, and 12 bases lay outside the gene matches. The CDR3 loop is CASSFYGRTPSSTDTQYF. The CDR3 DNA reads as TGCGCCAGCAGCTTCTACGGGAGGACTCCCTCTAGCACAGATACGCAGTATTTT.

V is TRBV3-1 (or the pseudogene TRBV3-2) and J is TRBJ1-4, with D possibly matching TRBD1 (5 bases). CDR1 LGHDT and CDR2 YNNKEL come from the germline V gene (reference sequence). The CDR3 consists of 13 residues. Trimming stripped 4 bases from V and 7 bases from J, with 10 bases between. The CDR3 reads CASSPRTFEKLFF. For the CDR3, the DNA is TGTGCCAGCAGCCCACGGACATTTGAAAAACTGTTTTTT.

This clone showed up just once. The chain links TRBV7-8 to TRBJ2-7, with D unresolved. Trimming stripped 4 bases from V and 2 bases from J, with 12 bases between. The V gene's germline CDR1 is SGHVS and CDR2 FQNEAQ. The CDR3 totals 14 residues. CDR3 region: CASSSRTATYEQYF. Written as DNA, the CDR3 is TGTGCCAGCAGCTCGCGGACGGCCACCTACGAGCAGTACTTC.